One and the same sample provided the 28 T cell receptor gamma chains below, sequenced in a study of Vδ1+ human thymocytes. Sequences come from RNA converted to cDNA by reverse transcription. CDR3 amplicons came from multiplex PCR with pooled V-gene forward and constant-region reverse primers. TCRdb processed the multiplex PCR reads again with the CATT caller. The table includes about 36,000 gamma-chain clones, about 19% detected once. The antigens these receptors bind are not known. Study findings and constraints: Highly polyclonal TRG and TRD repertoires with Gaussian CDR3 length distributions appeared in thymus.

The sample was Vdelta1+ gamma-delta thymocytes from the thymus. Noted subset: FACS-sorted CD3+ TCRalphabeta- TCRVdelta1+ TCRVdelta2- thymocytes. The receptors come from a girl in the first two years of life who had congenital heart surgery.

Turning to this clone: A read error may explain this, as a much larger clone is one base away. The genes are TRGV8 and TRGJ1 or TRGJ2. CDR1 is VENAVY, CDR2 YDSYNSRV, per germline. The CDR3 sequence is 11 residues long. Here the CDR3 reads CATWGRYKKLF. The CDR3 region has the DNA TGTGCCACCTGGGGTAGGTATAAGAAACTCTTT.

This chain connects TRGV4 to TRGJ1 or TRGJ2. The CDR3 extends over 12 amino acids. The junction had 6 bases not matched to a gene; V was cut back by 4 bases and J by 6 bases. Germline CDR1 EGSTGY, CDR2 YDSYTSSV. The CDR3 here is CATWEAGYKKLF. In nucleotides, the CDR3 is TGTGCCACCTGGGAAGCGGGTTATAAGAAACTCTTT.

This clone was observed a handful of times. This chain connects TRGV9 to TRGJP1. The CDR3 runs to 13 residues. Trimming at V came to 2 bases and at J to 3 bases, leaving 0 bases not matched to a gene. The V gene's germline CDR1 is GITISATS and CDR2 ISYDGTV (reference sequence). DNA for the CDR3: TGTGCCTTGTGGGAGGCCACTGGTTGGTTCAAGATATTT. Residues: CALWEATGWFKIF.

This clone was detected a few times. The chain joins TRGV9 to TRGJ1 or TRGJ2. Germline lookup yields CDR1 GITISATS and CDR2 ISYDGTV (reference sequence). The CDR3 sequence is 13 residues long. Germline trimming cut 2 bases from V and 12 bases from J; bases unmatched to any gene: 13. CDR3 in amino acids: CALWEGLSCPKLF. In DNA, the CDR3 is TGTGCCTTGTGGGAGGGCCTCTCCTGCCCGAAACTCTTT.

V gene TRGV2 combines with J gene TRGJP1. V was clipped by 2 bases and J by 13 bases; unmatched bases: 13. Germline V gene data show CDR1 as EGSNGY and CDR2 as YDSYNSKV. The CDR3 is 14 amino acids. The CDR3: CATWDVAGVEFKIF. The CDR3 DNA is TGTGCCACCTGGGACGTGGCGGGGGTAGAGTTCAAGATATTT.

Comments on this clone: This CDR3 is also generated by other DNA sequences in the sample. This chain joins TRGV3 and TRGJ1 or TRGJ2. In germline, CDR1 is VTNTFY, CDR2 YDVSTARD (reference sequence). J gave up 12 bases and V 0 bases, and 5 bases lay outside the gene matches. This CDR3 region has 11 residues. Here the CDR3 DNA reads TGTGCCACCTGGGACAGGCCTGCGAAACTCTTT. Translated: CATWDRPAKLF.

The chain couples TRGV4 to TRGJ1 or TRGJ2. Germline CDR1 reads EGSTGY; CDR2 reads YDSYTSSV. V lost 2 bases, J lost 6 bases, and 7 bases stayed unmatched. The CDR3 has 13 amino acids. CDR3 amino acids: CATWDVVSYKKLF. CDR3 bases: TGTGCCACCTGGGATGTAGTGAGTTATAAGAAACTCTTT.

This clone was seen more than once but under ten times. The same CDR3 also results from other DNA sequences found in this sample. J is TRGJ1 or TRGJ2 and V is TRGV3. Germline assignment: CDR1 VTNTFY and CDR2 YDVSTARD (reference sequence). The CDR3 sequence is 12 residues long. V was pared by 0 bases and J by 12 bases, with 8 bases of the junction left unmatched. CDR3 DNA: TGTGCCACCTGGGACAGGCCTCGACGGAAACTCTTT. Its translation: CATWDRPRRKLF.

The chain couples TRGV8 to TRGJ1 or TRGJ2. Trimming took 0 bases from V and 5 from J; bases not matched to a gene: 10. The CDR3 length is 15 residues. The V gene's germline CDR1 is VENAVY and CDR2 YDSYNSRV. The chain's CDR3 is CATWDRPSRDYKKLF. The CDR3 DNA is TGTGCCACCTGGGATAGGCCCTCGCGGGATTATAAGAAACTCTTT.

The chain has TRGV9 and TRGJ1 or TRGJ2. The CDR3 has 9 residues. The ends lost 2 bases at V and 15 bases at J; junction bases unmatched: 4. The germline CDR1 and CDR2 sequences are GITISATS and ISYDGTV (reference sequence). DNA for the CDR3: TGTGCCTTGTGGGAGGCGCCACTCTTT. Protein sequence: CALWEAPLF.

Only a few counts were recorded for this clone. The chain links TRGV2 to TRGJP2. From germline, CDR1 is EGSNGY and CDR2 YDSYNSKV. V lost 9 bases and J lost 8; bases outside the gene matches: 9. This CDR3 is 12 amino acids long. Written as DNA, the CDR3 is TGTGCCACCCCGGTAGGGGATTGGATCAAGACGTTT. It yields the protein CATPVGDWIKTF.

This clone has just a few counts. The J gene is TRGJ1 or TRGJ2, the V gene TRGV2. J lost 3 bases, V lost 4 bases, and 6 bases had no gene match. The germline gives CDR1 EGSNGY, CDR2 YDSYNSKV. The CDR3 consists of 13 residues. The CDR3 sequence is CATWESCYYKKLF. The CDR3, as DNA: TGTGCCACCTGGGAGAGCTGTTATTATAAGAAACTCTTT.

This chain joins TRGV4 and TRGJ1 or TRGJ2. Germline V gene lookup returns CDR1 EGSTGY and CDR2 YDSYTSSV. With 5 bases clipped from V and 5 bases from J, the junction kept 6 bases outside the gene matches. CDR3 length equals 12 residues. DNA for the CDR3: TGTGCCACCTGGGCCCCTCATTATAAGAAACTCTTT. Translating it yields CATWAPHYKKLF.

This rearrangement joins TRGV8 to TRGJ1 or TRGJ2. Germline V lookup: CDR1 VENAVY, CDR2 YDSYNSRV. CDR3 length: 14 amino acids. The V segment lost 6 bases and the J segment 0 bases; nucleotides outside the gene matches: 8. The CDR3: CATWIHGNYYKKLF. The CDR3 DNA reads as TGTGCCACCTGGATTCACGGGAATTATTATAAGAAACTCTTT.

The sample holds a few counts of this clone. The chain carries TRGV3 and TRGJ1 or TRGJ2. After removal of 0 bases from V and 5 bases from J, the junction contained 10 bases not matched to a gene. The CDR3 length is 15 residues. CDR1 is VTNTFY and CDR2 is YDVSTARD in the germline V gene (reference sequence). In DNA, the CDR3 is TGTGCCACCTGGGACAGGCTACGACATCATTATAAGAAACTCTTT. Translated, it gives CATWDRLRHHYKKLF.

In this sample, this clone turned up a few times. This sample includes further DNA sequences coding for the same CDR3. This chain uses TRGV9 with TRGJ1 or TRGJ2. The CDR3 has 13 amino acids. The germline V gene has CDR1 GITISATS and CDR2 ISYDGTV (reference sequence). The ends lost 0 bases at V and 5 bases at J; junction bases unmatched: 4. The CDR3 sequence: CALWEVVDYKKLF. The CDR3 region has the DNA TGTGCCTTGTGGGAGGTGGTCGATTATAAGAAACTCTTT.

This chain links TRGV4 with TRGJ1 or TRGJ2. After removal of 1 base from V and 2 bases from J, the junction contained 5 bases not matched to a gene. From germline, CDR1 is EGSTGY and CDR2 YDSYTSSV. The CDR3 loop spans 14 amino acids. CDR3 in DNA: TGTGCCACCTGGGATGGAATTCATTATTATAAGAAACTCTTT. The encoded protein is CATWDGIHYYKKLF.

This clone was picked up many times. In the same sample, other DNA sequences code for this CDR3. This rearrangement joins TRGV9 to TRGJ1 or TRGJ2. Trimming cost V 0 bases and J 6 bases; bases outside gene matches: 2. CDR1 and CDR2 (germline): GITISATS, ISYDGTV (reference sequence). The CDR3 is 12 residues long. CDR3 residues: CALWEVAYKKLF. In DNA form, the CDR3 reads TGTGCCTTGTGGGAGGTGGCTTATAAGAAACTCTTT.

This chain connects TRGV3 to TRGJ1 or TRGJ2. The CDR3 spans 16 residues. The V gene end was trimmed by 0 bases and the J gene end by 3 bases; junction bases not matched to a gene: 11. Germline loops: CDR1 VTNTFY, CDR2 YDVSTARD (reference sequence). Here the CDR3 reads CATWDRPKRLYYKKLF. The CDR3 DNA is TGTGCCACCTGGGACAGGCCTAAGAGACTTTATTATAAGAAACTCTTT.

This clone has more than one count but fewer than ten. The chain uses TRGV2 and TRGJ1 or TRGJ2. Per the germline V gene, CDR1 is EGSNGY and CDR2 is YDSYNSKV. The trim removed 0 bases at V and 7 bases at J, leaving 9 bases unmatched. There are 14 residues in the CDR3. The CDR3 region has the DNA TGTGCCACCTGGGACGGGCCCCAGGAGTATAAGAAACTCTTT. This translates into CATWDGPQEYKKLF.

Comments on this clone: This sequence may be a read error, since a much larger clone differs from it by one base. The V call is TRGV4, the J call TRGJ1 or TRGJ2. The CDR3 extends over 13 amino acids. Trimming took 5 bases from V and 1 from J; bases not matched to a gene: 5. Germline V gene lookup returns CDR1 EGSTGY and CDR2 YDSYTSSV. The CDR3 DNA reads as TGTGCCACCTGGGTCGGAAATTATTATAAGAAACTCTTT. Amino acids: CATWVGNYYKKLF.

The genes are TRGV2 and TRGJ1 or TRGJ2. CDR3 length equals 13 residues. Germline V gene sequence: CDR1 EGSNGY, CDR2 YDSYNSKV. The V segment lost 3 bases and the J segment 11 bases; nucleotides outside the gene matches: 13. CDR3 loop: CATWDHPDYQKLF. CDR3 coding DNA: TGTGCCACCTGGGACCACCCCGACTACCAGAAACTCTTT.

This clone was detected a few times. The sample has other DNA sequences that encode this CDR3 too. The V and J genes are TRGV3 and TRGJ1 or TRGJ2. CDR1 VTNTFY and CDR2 YDVSTARD come from the germline V gene (reference sequence). The CDR3 loop spans 12 amino acids. V was clipped by 0 bases and J by 10 bases; unmatched bases: 6. DNA for the CDR3: TGTGCCACCTGGGACAGGCCGCTCAAGAAACTCTTT. Its translation is CATWDRPLKKLF.

The rearrangement links TRGV8 to TRGJP2. This CDR3 contains 14 residues. V shed 6 bases, J shed 2 bases, and the junction held 6 bases outside the gene matches. Germline loops: CDR1 VENAVY, CDR2 YDSYNSRV. As DNA, the CDR3 is TGTGCCACCTGGACGGGGAGTAGTGATTGGATCAAGACGTTT. It yields the protein CATWTGSSDWIKTF.

The V call is TRGV3, the J call TRGJP2. V shed 5 bases, J shed 5 bases, and the junction held 8 bases outside the gene matches. Germline CDR1 reads VTNTFY; CDR2 reads YDVSTARD (reference sequence). The CDR3 is 14 residues long. Here the CDR3 DNA reads TGTGCCACCTGGGGACAGGGGAGTGATTGGATCAAGACGTTT. Translating it yields CATWGQGSDWIKTF.

J is TRGJ1 or TRGJ2 and V is TRGV3. The V and J ends lost 0 bases and 5 bases, in that order; junction bases with no gene match: 10. Germline loops: CDR1 VTNTFY, CDR2 YDVSTARD (reference sequence). This CDR3 comprises 15 residues. The CDR3: CATWDRRRLNYKKLF. Here the CDR3 DNA reads TGTGCCACCTGGGACAGGCGCCGTTTGAATTATAAGAAACTCTTT.

Only a few counts were recorded for this clone. The chain is built from TRGV9 and TRGJ1 or TRGJ2. This CDR3 region has 14 residues. CDR1 is GITISATS and CDR2 is ISYDGTV in the germline V gene (reference sequence). Trimming took 2 bases from V and 7 from J; bases not matched to a gene: 11. In nucleotides, the CDR3 is TGTGCCTTGTGGGAGGACCAGGGTTGGTATAAGAAACTCTTT. Translation: CALWEDQGWYKKLF.

There are a few counts of this clone. The V call is TRGV9, the J call TRGJ1 or TRGJ2. CDR3 length: 13 amino acids. Per germline, CDR1 GITISATS and CDR2 ISYDGTV (reference sequence). Trimming removed 4 bases from V and 3 bases from J; junction bases left unmatched: 6. The CDR3 DNA sequence: TGTGCCTTGTGGGAAACCCCTTATTATAAGAAACTCTTT. Its protein product is CALWETPYYKKLF.